The 12 T cell receptor beta chains below all came from one sample that was sequenced in a study of T cell changes during pregnancy in multiple sclerosis. The protocol was immunoSEQ multiplex PCR, while the TCRdb copy is restricted to in-frame clones and leaves out a portion. The sample lists approximately 97,000 clones, 75% to 95% occurring once. The material sequenced was peripheral blood, taken after pregnancy. The receptors shown here come from a female donor in good health, enrolled as a control in a pregnancy study.

V usage is TRBV4-3 and J usage is TRBJ2-3; weak D call: TRBD1 (6 bases). Trimming stripped 3 bases from V and 6 bases from J, with 13 bases between. The CDR3 consists of 14 residues. CDR1 and CDR2 (germline): LGHNA, YSLEER. CDR3 bases: TGCGCCAGCAGCCACCCAGGGGTCAGGGATACGCAGTATTTT. Its protein is CASSHPGVRDTQYF.

The genes are TRBV7-6 and TRBJ2-5; 9 bases align to TRBD1. The ends lost 5 bases at V and 1 base at J; junction bases unmatched: 14. The CDR3 covers 18 residues. CDR1 and CDR2 from the germline V gene are SGHVS and FNYEAQ. CDR3 DNA sequence: TGTGCCAGCAGCACGTTTACTCCGGGACAGGGTTTCCAAGAGACCCAGTACTTC. This translates into CASSTFTPGQGFQETQYF.

J is TRBJ1-1 and V is TRBV27; D may be TRBD1 (5 bases). Trimming left V 6 bases short and J 1 base short, with 12 bases between. The CDR3 runs 14 residues. The V gene's germline CDR1 is MNHEY and CDR2 SMNVEV (reference sequence). CDR3: CASSRRDGNTEAFF. CDR3 nucleotides: TGTGCCAGCAGCCGGCGGGACGGGAACACTGAAGCTTTCTTT.

The chain links TRBV28 to TRBJ2-7; 8 bases are shared with TRBD1. Trimming cost V 5 bases and J 0 bases; bases outside gene matches: 0. The CDR3 consists of 13 residues. Per the germline V gene, CDR1 is MDHEN and CDR2 is SYDVKM. Written as DNA, the CDR3 is TGTGCCAGCAGTACAGGGGGCTCCTACGAGCAGTACTTC. Amino acid sequence: CASSTGGSYEQYF.

The chain uses TRBV28 and TRBJ1-1; 10 bases align to TRBD1. J lost 3 bases, V lost 10 bases, and 5 bases had no gene match. The CDR3 extends over 13 amino acids. Looked up from germline, CDR1 is MDHEN and CDR2 is SYDVKM. The CDR3 loop is CATRQGAYTEAFF. CDR3 nucleotide sequence: TGTGCCACCAGACAGGGGGCTTACACTGAAGCTTTCTTT.

The chain joins TRBV5-1 to TRBJ1-3, with unresolved D. V lost 4 bases and J 0 bases, leaving 8 bases between the germline ends. Germline CDR1 SGHRS, CDR2 YFSETQ. The CDR3 covers 14 residues. The CDR3 DNA reads as TGCGCCAGCAGCCGGGGAAACTCTGGAAACACCATATATTTT. Its translation: CASSRGNSGNTIYF.

This clone was picked up one time. This chain joins TRBV4-3 and TRBJ1-2; 11 bases fit TRBD1. Germline V gene data show CDR1 as LGHNA and CDR2 as YSLEER. V shed 0 bases, J shed 4 bases, and the junction held 13 bases outside the gene matches. This CDR3 is built from 19 residues. CDR3 bases: TGCGCCAGCAGCCAAGAAGCCGGACAGGGGGCAGACCTCGGCTATGGCTACACCTTC. It translates to CASSQEAGQGADLGYGYTF.

The chain employs TRBV5-6 and TRBJ2-2; the D is unclear. Germline V CDR1 and CDR2: SGHDT, YYEEEE. The CDR3 sequence is 12 residues long. V lost 4 bases to trimming and J lost 4 bases, with 5 bases between them. The CDR3 DNA reads as TGTGCCAGCAGCCCGAGCACCGGGGAGCTGTTTTTT. Residues: CASSPSTGELFF.

This chain joins TRBV7-9 and TRBJ1-4; tentatively, D is TRBD1 (5 bases). The CDR3 is 14 amino acids. Between the trimmed V and J ends, which lost 5 bases and 5 bases, there was a span of 12 bases. CDR1 is SEHNR and CDR2 is FQNEAQ in the germline V gene (reference sequence). The CDR3 coding sequence is TGTGCCAGCAGCCCGGCTCAGGGAAATGAAAAACTGTTTTTT. Its protein is CASSPAQGNEKLFF.

There are many counts of this clone. V gene TRBV6-5 combines with J gene TRBJ2-2, with TRBD2 as a possible D gene (6 bases). Germline CDR1 reads MNHEY; CDR2 reads SVGAGI. The V gene lost 6 bases and the J gene lost 5 bases, with 16 bases spanning the gap. The CDR3 length is 15 residues. The CDR3 is CASRRGGVETGELFF. CDR3 coding DNA: TGTGCCAGCAGACGAGGAGGGGTTGAAACCGGGGAGCTGTTTTTT.

The chain couples TRBV5-1 to TRBJ1-4; TRBD1 matches 7 bases. With V trimmed by 5 bases and J by 4 bases, 5 bases remained unmatched. Germline CDR1 reads SGHRS; CDR2 reads YFSETQ. This CDR3 has 14 residues. The CDR3 bases are TGCGCCAGCAGGCAGGGGGATTATAATGAAAAACTGTTTTTT. It specifies CASRQGDYNEKLFF.

V and J are TRBV30 and TRBJ2-7; no clear D gene. The CDR3 spans 11 residues. Trimming left V 0 bases short and J 9 bases short, with 9 bases between. Germline V gene lookup returns CDR1 GTSNPN and CDR2 SVGIG (reference sequence). The CDR3, as DNA: TGTGCCTGGAGTGTCCCGACGGGGCAGTACTTC. Protein sequence: CAWSVPTGQYF.